This entry features one TCR beta chain sequence. Authors' methods: Amplifying reference gene primers gave estimates of nucleated cell counts. Generated by immunoSEQ multiplex PCR, the TCRdb table keeps only in-frame clones and is missing some. The V and J calls and the clone size are those of that table, but D and trimming were determined from the DNA. The table shows approximately 210,000 clones, with about nine tenths occurring only once. The CDR3 contains 17 residues. In germline, CDR1 is SGHDT, CDR2 YYEEEE. The trim removed 0 bases at V and 8 bases at J, leaving 13 bases unmatched. The sample belongs to a study of blood T cell repertoires in COVID-19. About the research overall: Some COVID-19 samples were acute and others convalescent; all came from the United States, Italy and Spain. T cells, B-cell-depleted T cells, or PBMCs provided the cDNA or gDNA that served as material.

The receptor's source is a woman between 65 and 79 years old with acute or convalescent COVID-19. The chain combines TRBV5-6 with TRBJ1-4; 7 nucleotides agree with TRBD1. The sample taken for sequencing was peripheral blood. The CDR3: CASSLGPGGQTGEKLFF. In DNA form, the CDR3 reads TGTGCCAGCAGCTTGGGACCAGGGGGACAGACGGGAGAAAAACTGTTTTTT.